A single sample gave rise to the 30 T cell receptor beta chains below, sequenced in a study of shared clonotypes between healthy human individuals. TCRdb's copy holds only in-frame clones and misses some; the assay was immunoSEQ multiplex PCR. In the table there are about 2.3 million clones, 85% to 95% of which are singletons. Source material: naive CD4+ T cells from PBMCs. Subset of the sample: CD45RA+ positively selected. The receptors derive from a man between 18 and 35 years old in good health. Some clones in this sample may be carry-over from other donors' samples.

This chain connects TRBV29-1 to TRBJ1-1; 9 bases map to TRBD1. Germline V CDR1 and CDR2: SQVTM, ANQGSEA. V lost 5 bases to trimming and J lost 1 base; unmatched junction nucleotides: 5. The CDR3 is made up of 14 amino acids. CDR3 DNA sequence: TGCAGCGTTCTGGACAGGGGACGGAACACTGAAGCTTTCTTT. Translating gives CSVLDRGRNTEAFF. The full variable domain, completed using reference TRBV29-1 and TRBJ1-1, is SAVISQKPSRDICQRGTSLTIQCQVDSQVTMMFWYRQQPGQSLTLIATANQGSEATYESGFVIDKFPISRPNLTFSTLTVSNMSPEDSSIYLCSVLDRGRNTEAFFGQGTRLTVV.

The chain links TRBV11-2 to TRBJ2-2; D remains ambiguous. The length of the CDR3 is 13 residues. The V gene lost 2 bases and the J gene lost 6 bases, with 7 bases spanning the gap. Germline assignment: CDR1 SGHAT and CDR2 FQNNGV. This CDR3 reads CASSLSSPGELFF. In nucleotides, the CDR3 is TGTGCCAGCAGCTTATCTTCACCCGGGGAGCTGTTTTTT.

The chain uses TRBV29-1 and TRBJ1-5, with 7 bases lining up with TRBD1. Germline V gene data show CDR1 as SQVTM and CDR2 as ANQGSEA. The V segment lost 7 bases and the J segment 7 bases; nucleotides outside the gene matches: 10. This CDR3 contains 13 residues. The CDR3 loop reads CSGRQGRNQPQHF. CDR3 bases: TGCAGCGGGAGACAGGGTAGGAACCAGCCCCAGCATTTT.

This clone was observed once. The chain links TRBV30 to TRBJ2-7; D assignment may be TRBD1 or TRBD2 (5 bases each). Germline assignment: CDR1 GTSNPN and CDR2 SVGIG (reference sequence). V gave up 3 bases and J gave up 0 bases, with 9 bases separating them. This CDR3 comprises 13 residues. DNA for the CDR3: TGTGCCTGGAGAGCCGGGGCCTCCTACGAGCAGTACTTC. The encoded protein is CAWRAGASYEQYF.

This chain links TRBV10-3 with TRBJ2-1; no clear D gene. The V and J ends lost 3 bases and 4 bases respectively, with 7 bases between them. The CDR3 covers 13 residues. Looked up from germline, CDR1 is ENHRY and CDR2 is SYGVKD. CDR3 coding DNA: TGTGCCATCAGTGATGTAGCTTACAATGAGCAGTTCTTC. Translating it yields CAISDVAYNEQFF.

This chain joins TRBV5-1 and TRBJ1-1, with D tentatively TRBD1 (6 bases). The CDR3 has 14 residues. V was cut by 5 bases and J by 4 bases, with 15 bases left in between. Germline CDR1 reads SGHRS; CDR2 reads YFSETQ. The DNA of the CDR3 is TGCGCCAGCAGGCAGGGGACTCGGGGCACTGAAGCTTTCTTT. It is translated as CASRQGTRGTEAFF.

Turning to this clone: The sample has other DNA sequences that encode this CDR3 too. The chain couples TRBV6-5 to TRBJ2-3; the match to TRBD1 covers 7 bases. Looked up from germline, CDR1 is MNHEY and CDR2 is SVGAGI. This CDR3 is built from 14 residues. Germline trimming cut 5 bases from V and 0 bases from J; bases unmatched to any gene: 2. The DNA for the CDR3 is TGTGCCAGCAGTCGACAGGGTAGCACAGATACGCAGTATTTT. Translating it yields CASSRQGSTDTQYF.

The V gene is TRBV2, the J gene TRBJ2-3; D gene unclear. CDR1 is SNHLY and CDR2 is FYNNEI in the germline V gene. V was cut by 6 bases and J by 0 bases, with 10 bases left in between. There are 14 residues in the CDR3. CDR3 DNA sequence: TGTGCCAGCAGAATCGTTACTAGCACAGATACGCAGTATTTT. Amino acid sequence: CASRIVTSTDTQYF.

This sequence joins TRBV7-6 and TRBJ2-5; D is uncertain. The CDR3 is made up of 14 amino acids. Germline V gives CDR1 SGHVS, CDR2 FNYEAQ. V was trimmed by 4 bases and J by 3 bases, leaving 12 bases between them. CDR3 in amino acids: CASSSGSGKETQYF. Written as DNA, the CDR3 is TGTGCCAGCAGCTCAGGATCAGGAAAAGAGACCCAGTACTTC. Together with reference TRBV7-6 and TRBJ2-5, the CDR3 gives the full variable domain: GAGVSQSPRYKVTKRGQDVALRCDPISGHVSLYWYRQALGQGPEFLTYFNYEAQQDKSGLPNDRFSAERPEGSISTLTIQRTEQRDSAMYRCASSSGSGKETQYFGPGTRLLVL.

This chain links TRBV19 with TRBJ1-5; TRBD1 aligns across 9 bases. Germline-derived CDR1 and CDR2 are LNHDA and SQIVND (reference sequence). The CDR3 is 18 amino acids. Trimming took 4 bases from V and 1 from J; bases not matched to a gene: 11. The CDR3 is CASSTLQGAKTSNQPQHF. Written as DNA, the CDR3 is TGTGCCAGTAGTACACTACAGGGGGCGAAGACGAGCAATCAGCCCCAGCATTTT.

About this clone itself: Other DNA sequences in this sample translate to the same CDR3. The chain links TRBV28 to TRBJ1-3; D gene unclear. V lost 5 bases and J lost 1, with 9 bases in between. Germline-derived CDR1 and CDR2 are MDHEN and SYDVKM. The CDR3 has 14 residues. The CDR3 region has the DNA TGTGCCAGCAGTCCCCCTGGGTCTGGAAACACCATATATTTT. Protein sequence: CASSPPGSGNTIYF.

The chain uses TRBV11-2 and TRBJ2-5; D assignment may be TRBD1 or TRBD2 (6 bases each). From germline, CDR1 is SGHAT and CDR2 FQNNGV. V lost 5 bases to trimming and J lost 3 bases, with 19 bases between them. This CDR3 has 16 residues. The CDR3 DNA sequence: TGTGCCAGCAGCCGGGAGACCGGGACACCTGAAGAGACCCAGTACTTC. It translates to CASSRETGTPEETQYF.

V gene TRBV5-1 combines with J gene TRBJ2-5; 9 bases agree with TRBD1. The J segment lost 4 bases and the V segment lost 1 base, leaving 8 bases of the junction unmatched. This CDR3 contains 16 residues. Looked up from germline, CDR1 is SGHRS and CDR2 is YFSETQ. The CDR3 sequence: CASSLPKGQGGETQYF. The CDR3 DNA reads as TGCGCCAGCAGCTTGCCGAAGGGACAGGGAGGAGAGACCCAGTACTTC. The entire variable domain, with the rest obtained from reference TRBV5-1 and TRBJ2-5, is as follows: KAGVTQTPRYLIKTRGQQVTLSCSPISGHRSVSWYQQTPGQGLQFLFEYFSETQRNKGNFPGRFSGRQFSNSRSEMNVSTLELGDSALYLCASSLPKGQGGETQYFGPGTRLLVL.

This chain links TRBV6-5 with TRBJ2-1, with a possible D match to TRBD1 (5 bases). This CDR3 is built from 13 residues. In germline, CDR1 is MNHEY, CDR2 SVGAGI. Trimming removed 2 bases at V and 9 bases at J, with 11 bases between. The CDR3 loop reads CASSYEVRGEQFF. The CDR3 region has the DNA TGTGCCAGCAGTTACGAGGTTAGGGGTGAGCAGTTCTTC.

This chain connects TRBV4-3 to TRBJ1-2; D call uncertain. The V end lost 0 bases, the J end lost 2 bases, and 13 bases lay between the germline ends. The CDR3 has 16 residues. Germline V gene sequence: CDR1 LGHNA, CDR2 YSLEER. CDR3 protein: CASSQDLTPGNYGYTF. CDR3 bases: TGCGCCAGCAGCCAAGATCTCACTCCTGGAAACTATGGCTACACCTTC.

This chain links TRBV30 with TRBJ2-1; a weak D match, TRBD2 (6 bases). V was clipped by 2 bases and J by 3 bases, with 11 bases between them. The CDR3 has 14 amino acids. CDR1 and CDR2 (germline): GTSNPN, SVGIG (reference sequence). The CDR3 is CAWSLRTIYNEQFF. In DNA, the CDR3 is TGTGCCTGGAGTTTACGGACTATCTACAATGAGCAGTTCTTC.

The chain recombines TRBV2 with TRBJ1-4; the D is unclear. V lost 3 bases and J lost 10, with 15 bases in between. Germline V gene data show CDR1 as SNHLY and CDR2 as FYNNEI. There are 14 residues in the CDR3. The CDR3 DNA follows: TGTGCCAGCAGTGAGAACACTTCGCGGGGAAAACTGTTTTTT. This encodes CASSENTSRGKLFF.

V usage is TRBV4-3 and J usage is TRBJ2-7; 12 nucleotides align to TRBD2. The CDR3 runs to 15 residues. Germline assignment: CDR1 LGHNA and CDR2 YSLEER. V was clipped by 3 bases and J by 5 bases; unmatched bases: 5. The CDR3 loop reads CASSQAGTSGHEQYF. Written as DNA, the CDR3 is TGCGCCAGCAGCCAGGCAGGGACTAGCGGGCACGAGCAGTACTTC.

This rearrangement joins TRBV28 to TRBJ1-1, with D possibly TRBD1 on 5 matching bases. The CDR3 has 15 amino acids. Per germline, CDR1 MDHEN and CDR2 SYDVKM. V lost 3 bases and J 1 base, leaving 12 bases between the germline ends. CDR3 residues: CASSFGGRENTEAFF. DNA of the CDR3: TGTGCCAGCAGTTTTGGGGGACGGGAGAACACTGAAGCTTTCTTT. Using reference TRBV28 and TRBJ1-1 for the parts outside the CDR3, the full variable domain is DVKVTQSSRYLVKRTGEKVFLECVQDMDHENMFWYRQDPGLGLRLIYFSYDVKMKEKGDIPEGYSVSREKKERFSLILESASTNQTSMYLCASSFGGRENTEAFFGQGTRLTVV.

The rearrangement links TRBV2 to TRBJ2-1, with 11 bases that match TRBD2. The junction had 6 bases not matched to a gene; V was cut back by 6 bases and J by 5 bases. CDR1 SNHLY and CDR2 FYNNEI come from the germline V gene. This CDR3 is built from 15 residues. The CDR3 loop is CASSTGLAGNNEQFF. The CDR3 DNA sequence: TGTGCCAGCAGCACCGGACTAGCGGGTAACAATGAGCAGTTCTTC.

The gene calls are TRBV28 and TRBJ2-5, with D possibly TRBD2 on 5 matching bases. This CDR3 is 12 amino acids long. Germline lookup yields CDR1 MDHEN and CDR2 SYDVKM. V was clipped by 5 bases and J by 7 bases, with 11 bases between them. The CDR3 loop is CASSLLSGTQYF. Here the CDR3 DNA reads TGTGCCAGCAGTCTCCTCAGCGGGACCCAGTACTTC.

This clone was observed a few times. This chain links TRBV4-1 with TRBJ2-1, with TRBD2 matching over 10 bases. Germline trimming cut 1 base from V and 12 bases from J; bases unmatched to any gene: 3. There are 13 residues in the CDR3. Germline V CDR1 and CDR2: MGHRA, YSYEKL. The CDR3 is CASSQGLAGVQFF. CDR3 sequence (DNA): TGCGCCAGCAGCCAAGGGCTAGCGGGAGTGCAGTTCTTC.

The CDR3 DNA is TGTGCCAGCAGCTCGGTCAACACTGAAGCTTTCTTT. As protein: CASSSVNTEAFF. The V call is TRBV7-2, the J call TRBJ1-1, with no clear D. CDR1 is SGHTA, CDR2 FQGNSA, per germline. This CDR3 comprises 12 residues. V dropped 4 bases and J dropped 2 bases, with 5 bases sitting between them.

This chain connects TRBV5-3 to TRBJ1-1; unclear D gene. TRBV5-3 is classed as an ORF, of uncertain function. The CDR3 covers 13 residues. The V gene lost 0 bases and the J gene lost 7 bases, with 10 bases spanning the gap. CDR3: CARSLERESEAFF. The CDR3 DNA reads TGTGCCAGAAGCTTGGAAAGGGAGAGTGAAGCTTTCTTT.

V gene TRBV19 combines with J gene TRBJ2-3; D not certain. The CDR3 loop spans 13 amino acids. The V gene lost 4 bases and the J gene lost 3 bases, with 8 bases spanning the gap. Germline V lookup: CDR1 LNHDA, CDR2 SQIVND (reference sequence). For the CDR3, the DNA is TGTGCCAGTAGTAAGCCCGGGACAGATACGCAGTATTTT. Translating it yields CASSKPGTDTQYF.

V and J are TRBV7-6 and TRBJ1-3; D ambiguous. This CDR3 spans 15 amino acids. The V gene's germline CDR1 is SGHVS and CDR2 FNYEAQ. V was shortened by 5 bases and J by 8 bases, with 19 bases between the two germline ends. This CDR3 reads CASSQSFMGIYTIYF. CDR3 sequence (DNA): TGTGCCAGCAGCCAAAGCTTTATGGGTATTTACACCATATATTTT.

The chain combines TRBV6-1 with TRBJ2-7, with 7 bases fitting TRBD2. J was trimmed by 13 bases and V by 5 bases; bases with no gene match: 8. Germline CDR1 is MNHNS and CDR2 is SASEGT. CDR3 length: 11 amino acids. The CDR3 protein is CASSLNRGVYF. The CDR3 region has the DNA TGTGCCAGCAGTCTGAACCGGGGGGTTTACTTC.

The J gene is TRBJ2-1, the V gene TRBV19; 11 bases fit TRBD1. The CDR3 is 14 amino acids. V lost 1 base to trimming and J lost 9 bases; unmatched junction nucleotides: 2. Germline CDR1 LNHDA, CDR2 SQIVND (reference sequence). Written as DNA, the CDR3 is TGTGCCAGTAGTATAGGAGGACAGGGGGCTGAGCAGTTCTTC. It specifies CASSIGGQGAEQFF. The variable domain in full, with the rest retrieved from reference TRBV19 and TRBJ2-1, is DGGITQSPKYLFRKEGQNVTLSCEQNLNHDAMYWYRQDPGQGLRLIYYSQIVNDFQKGDIAEGYSVSREKKESFPLTVTSAQKNPTAFYLCASSIGGQGAEQFFGPGTRLTVL.

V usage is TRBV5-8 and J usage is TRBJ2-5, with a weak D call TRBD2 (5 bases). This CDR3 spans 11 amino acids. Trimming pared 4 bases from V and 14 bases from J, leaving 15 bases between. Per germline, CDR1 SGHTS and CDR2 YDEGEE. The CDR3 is CASSIRTSLYF. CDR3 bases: TGTGCCAGCAGCATACGGACTTCCCTCTACTTC.

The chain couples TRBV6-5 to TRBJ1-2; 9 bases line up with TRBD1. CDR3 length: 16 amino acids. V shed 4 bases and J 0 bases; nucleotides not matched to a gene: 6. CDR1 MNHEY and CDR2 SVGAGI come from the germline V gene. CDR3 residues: CASSFRGQGPNYGYTF. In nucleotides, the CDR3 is TGTGCCAGCAGTTTCCGTGGACAGGGGCCTAACTATGGCTACACCTTC.